The following is a TCR beta chain sequence with its context. Method: immunoSEQ multiplex PCR; TCRdb's copy keeps in-frame clones and lacks some. The sample carries some 2,000,000 clones, roughly 96% recorded once. The data stem from a study of shared clonotypes between healthy human individuals. V was pared by 5 bases and J by 8 bases, with 9 bases of the junction left unmatched. Germline CDR1 is LNHDA and CDR2 is SQIVND (reference sequence). The CDR3 runs 15 residues. The sequence came from a man aged 18 to 35 in good health. The material sequenced was naive CD4+ T cells sorted from blood. Subset defined: CD45RA+ positively selected. The V and J genes are TRBV19 and TRBJ1-2; TRBD1 agrees at 12 bases. DNA for the CDR3: TGTGCCAGTAGTTCACCCGGGACAGGGGGCGGAGGCTACACCTTC. Translating it yields CASSSPGTGGGGYTF.